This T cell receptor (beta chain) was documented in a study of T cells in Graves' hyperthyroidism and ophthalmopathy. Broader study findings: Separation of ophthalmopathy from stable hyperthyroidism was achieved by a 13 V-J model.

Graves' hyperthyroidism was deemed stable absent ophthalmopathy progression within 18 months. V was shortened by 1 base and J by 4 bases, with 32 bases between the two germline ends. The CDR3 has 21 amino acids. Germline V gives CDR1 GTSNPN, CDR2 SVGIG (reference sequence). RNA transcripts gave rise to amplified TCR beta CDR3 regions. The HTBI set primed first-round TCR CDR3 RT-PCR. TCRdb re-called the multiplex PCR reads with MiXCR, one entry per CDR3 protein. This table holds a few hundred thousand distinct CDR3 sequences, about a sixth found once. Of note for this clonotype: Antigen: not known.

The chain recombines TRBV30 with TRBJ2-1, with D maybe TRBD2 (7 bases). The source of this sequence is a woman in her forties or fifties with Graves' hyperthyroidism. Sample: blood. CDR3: CAWSAFWTDGLVGGQYNEQFF. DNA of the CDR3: TGTGCCTGGAGTGCCTTTTGGACAGACGGACTAGTGGGGGGGCAATACAATGAGCAGTTCTTC. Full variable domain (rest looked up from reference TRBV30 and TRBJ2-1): SQTIHQWPATLVQPVGSPLSLECTVEGTSNPNLYWYRQAAGRGLQLLFYSVGIGQISSEVPQNLSASRPQDRQFILSSKKLLLSDSGFYLCAWSAFWTDGLVGGQYNEQFFGPGTRLTVL.